This is a list of T cell receptor beta chains from one sample in a study of beta chain features in type 1 diabetes. Clones were read by immunoSEQ multiplex PCR, and TCRdb kept only the in-frame ones, dropping some. The sample lists approximately 330,000 clones, about 11% seen once, with 0.015% in the top ten. The sample was naive CD4+ T cells from blood. These receptors were obtained from a woman younger than 45 in good health. Each CDR3 is given with its conserved first and last residue. Each record gives: CDR3 length, V gene, J gene, D gene, clone size, CDR3 protein, CDR3 DNA. A D gene is named only where the DNA matches it firmly. Expanded clones get a size class; other rows say once, few or many, or leave the size out.

CDR3 length: 13
V gene: TRBV2
J gene: TRBJ1-2
D gene: NA
clone size: NA
CDR3 protein: CASSVRQAEGYTF
CDR3 DNA: TGTGCCAGCAGTGTAAGACAGGCTGAAGGCTACACCTTC

CDR3 length: 11
V gene: TRBV30
J gene: TRBJ2-7
D gene: NA
clone size: few
CDR3 protein: CASGGPGEQYF
CDR3 DNA: TGTGCCTCCGGGGGACCCGGCGAGCAGTACTTC

CDR3 length: 15
V gene: TRBV7-9
J gene: TRBJ2-5
D gene: TRBD2
clone size: few
CDR3 protein: CASNYRGLAGETQYF
CDR3 DNA: TGTGCCAGCAACTACCGTGGACTAGCGGGGGAGACCCAGTACTTC

CDR3 length: 16
V gene: TRBV7-6
J gene: TRBJ2-5
D gene: TRBD2
clone size: NA
CDR3 protein: CASTGTSGTRQETQYF
CDR3 DNA: TGTGCCAGCACCGGGACTAGCGGGACCCGCCAAGAGACCCAGTACTTC

CDR3 length: 13
V gene: TRBV15
J gene: TRBJ2-1
D gene: NA
clone size: few
CDR3 protein: CATSGTRINEQFF
CDR3 DNA: TGTGCCACCAGCGGGACTCGAATAAATGAGCAGTTCTTC

CDR3 length: 18
V gene: TRBV21-1
J gene: TRBJ2-7
D gene: NA
clone size: few
CDR3 protein: CASSNRLTSGASSYEQYF
CDR3 DNA: TGTGCCAGCAGCAATCGACTGACTAGCGGGGCCAGCTCCTACGAGCAGTACTTC

CDR3 length: 15
V gene: TRBV2
J gene: TRBJ1-1
D gene: NA
clone size: few
CDR3 protein: CASIEEQGSHTEAFF
CDR3 DNA: TGTGCCAGCATCGAGGAACAGGGTTCCCACACTGAAGCTTTCTTT

CDR3 length: 14
V gene: TRBV7-9
J gene: TRBJ2-7
D gene: NA
clone size: NA
CDR3 protein: CASRGGAQLGEQYF
CDR3 DNA: TGTGCCAGCAGGGGGGGGGCCCAGTTAGGCGAGCAGTACTTC

CDR3 length: 14
V gene: TRBV30
J gene: TRBJ2-1
D gene: NA
clone size: NA
CDR3 protein: CALRDPAQVNEQFF
CDR3 DNA: TGTGCCTTGCGGGATCCCGCCCAAGTCAATGAGCAGTTCTTC

CDR3 length: 14
V gene: TRBV30
J gene: TRBJ2-1
D gene: TRBD2
clone size: few
CDR3 protein: CAWRTPGERELLFF
CDR3 DNA: TGTGCCTGGAGGACCCCTGGGGAGCGGGAGTTACTTTTCTTC

CDR3 length: 15
V gene: TRBV9
J gene: TRBJ2-7
D gene: TRBD2
clone size: NA
CDR3 protein: CASSRTSGRNYEQYF
CDR3 DNA: TGTGCCAGCAGTAGGACTAGCGGGAGAAACTACGAGCAGTACTTC

CDR3 length: 14
V gene: TRBV30
J gene: TRBJ2-4
D gene: NA
clone size: NA
CDR3 protein: CAWSVILAKNIQYF
CDR3 DNA: TGTGCCTGGAGTGTCATACTAGCCAAAAACATTCAGTACTTC

CDR3 length: 15
V gene: TRBV9
J gene: TRBJ2-5
D gene: NA
clone size: few
CDR3 protein: CASSVAGGQRETQYF
CDR3 DNA: TGTGCCAGCAGCGTAGCCGGGGGGCAGCGAGAGACCCAGTACTTC

CDR3 length: 18
V gene: TRBV30
J gene: TRBJ2-1
D gene: NA
clone size: few
CDR3 protein: CAWSGRVIRSGFYNEQFF
CDR3 DNA: TGTGCCTGGAGTGGAAGAGTAATTCGAAGCGGATTTTACAATGAGCAGTTCTTC

CDR3 length: 16
V gene: TRBV7-2
J gene: TRBJ2-5
D gene: TRBD2
clone size: NA
CDR3 protein: CASSPPTSGSRKTQYF
CDR3 DNA: TGTGCCAGCAGCCCCCCGACTAGCGGGAGTCGAAAGACCCAGTACTTC

CDR3 length: 16
V gene: TRBV28
J gene: TRBJ2-1
D gene: TRBD1
clone size: NA
CDR3 protein: CASSLARDRDYNEQFF
CDR3 DNA: TGTGCCAGCAGTCTCGCCCGGGACAGGGATTACAATGAGCAGTTCTTC

CDR3 length: 12
V gene: TRBV28
J gene: TRBJ2-7
D gene: NA
clone size: few
CDR3 protein: CASTSLSYEQYF
CDR3 DNA: TGTGCCAGCACCTCGCTATCCTACGAGCAGTACTTC

CDR3 length: 16
V gene: TRBV21-1
J gene: TRBJ2-7
D gene: NA
clone size: NA
CDR3 protein: CASSKESPGQGHEQYF
CDR3 DNA: TGTGCCAGCAGCAAAGAGTCCCCGGGACAGGGCCACGAGCAGTACTTC

CDR3 length: 14
V gene: TRBV7-2
J gene: TRBJ2-5
D gene: TRBD1
clone size: few
CDR3 protein: CASSPQGTGAGRYF
CDR3 DNA: TGTGCCAGCAGCCCACAAGGGACAGGGGCTGGGCGGTACTTC

CDR3 length: 17
V gene: TRBV7-9
J gene: TRBJ2-5
D gene: TRBD2
clone size: few
CDR3 protein: CASSLVVLRESEETQYF
CDR3 DNA: TGTGCCAGCAGCTTAGTGGTTTTGCGGGAGTCCGAGGAGACCCAGTACTTC

CDR3 length: 14
V gene: TRBV7-9
J gene: TRBJ2-7
D gene: TRBD1
clone size: NA
CDR3 protein: CASSLDGDRDEQYF
CDR3 DNA: TGTGCCAGCAGCTTAGACGGGGACAGGGACGAGCAGTACTTC

CDR3 length: 12
V gene: TRBV28
J gene: TRBJ2-2
D gene: TRBD1
clone size: NA
CDR3 protein: CAGQGITGELFF
CDR3 DNA: TGTGCCGGACAGGGTATCACCGGGGAGCTGTTTTTT

CDR3 length: 12
V gene: TRBV29-1
J gene: TRBJ1-2
D gene: NA
clone size: few
CDR3 protein: CSIYRGYYGYTF
CDR3 DNA: TGCAGCATCTACCGGGGGTACTATGGCTACACCTTC

CDR3 length: 14
V gene: TRBV30
J gene: TRBJ1-1
D gene: NA
clone size: NA
CDR3 protein: CAWSVGGQLYEAFF
CDR3 DNA: TGTGCCTGGAGTGTAGGGGGTCAGCTTTATGAAGCTTTCTTT

CDR3 length: 14
V gene: TRBV30
J gene: TRBJ2-1
D gene: TRBD2
clone size: NA
CDR3 protein: CAWSRGGGRDEQFF
CDR3 DNA: TGTGCCTGGAGTCGGGGGGGAGGGAGGGATGAGCAGTTCTTC

CDR3 length: 14
V gene: TRBV4-1
J gene: TRBJ2-7
D gene: TRBD1
clone size: NA
CDR3 protein: CASSQEGQSYEQYF
CDR3 DNA: TGCGCCAGCAGCCAAGAGGGACAGTCCTACGAGCAGTACTTC

CDR3 length: 14
V gene: TRBV7-9
J gene: TRBJ1-2
D gene: NA
clone size: NA
CDR3 protein: CASRGTDYNYGYTF
CDR3 DNA: TGTGCCAGCAGGGGGACTGACTATAACTATGGCTACACCTTC

CDR3 length: 16
V gene: TRBV14
J gene: TRBJ2-3
D gene: TRBD2
clone size: NA
CDR3 protein: CASSLRTSGAADTQYF
CDR3 DNA: TGTGCCAGCAGCCTACGGACTAGCGGGGCTGCAGATACGCAGTATTTT

CDR3 length: 18
V gene: TRBV5-4
J gene: TRBJ2-1
D gene: NA
clone size: few
CDR3 protein: CASSLKWAPVVIHNEQFF
CDR3 DNA: TGTGCCAGCAGCTTAAAGTGGGCTCCCGTGGTCATCCACAATGAGCAGTTCTTC

CDR3 length: 15
V gene: TRBV5-4
J gene: TRBJ2-5
D gene: TRBD1
clone size: NA
CDR3 protein: CASSLPTGAQETQYF
CDR3 DNA: TGTGCCAGCAGCCTACCGACAGGGGCCCAAGAGACCCAGTACTTC

CDR3 length: 19
V gene: TRBV7-3
J gene: TRBJ1-5
D gene: NA
clone size: few
CDR3 protein: CASSLTPQPYRVSNQPQHF
CDR3 DNA: TGTGCCAGCAGCTTAACCCCCCAACCCTACAGGGTGAGCAATCAGCCCCAGCATTTT

CDR3 length: 15
V gene: TRBV25-1
J gene: TRBJ2-7
D gene: NA
clone size: NA
CDR3 protein: CASSETKGTTYEQYF
CDR3 DNA: TGTGCCAGCAGTGAAACTAAAGGGACAACGTACGAGCAGTACTTC

CDR3 length: 16
V gene: TRBV7-9
J gene: TRBJ1-5
D gene: TRBD1
clone size: NA
CDR3 protein: CASSSLDRGGNQPQHF
CDR3 DNA: TGTGCCAGCAGCTCCTTGGACAGGGGCGGCAATCAGCCCCAGCATTTT

CDR3 length: 11
V gene: TRBV9
J gene: TRBJ2-5
D gene: NA
clone size: few
CDR3 protein: CASSSGETQYF
CDR3 DNA: TGTGCCAGCAGTAGTGGTGAGACCCAGTACTTC

CDR3 length: 19
V gene: TRBV9
J gene: TRBJ2-2
D gene: TRBD2
clone size: NA
CDR3 protein: CASSVEMKLAGEKTGELFF
CDR3 DNA: TGTGCCAGCAGCGTAGAGATGAAACTAGCGGGAGAGAAAACCGGGGAGCTGTTTTTT

CDR3 length: 14
V gene: TRBV29-1
J gene: TRBJ1-2
D gene: TRBD1
clone size: NA
CDR3 protein: CSVRSGTGGYGYTF
CDR3 DNA: TGCAGCGTTCGATCCGGGACAGGGGGCTATGGCTACACCTTC

CDR3 length: 14
V gene: TRBV30
J gene: TRBJ1-5
D gene: NA
clone size: NA
CDR3 protein: CAWSTGQSNQPQHF
CDR3 DNA: TGTGCCTGGAGCACGGGACAAAGCAATCAGCCCCAGCATTTT

CDR3 length: 14
V gene: TRBV7-2
J gene: TRBJ2-5
D gene: NA
clone size: NA
CDR3 protein: CASSLGLLQETQYF
CDR3 DNA: TGTGCCAGCAGCTTGGGACTCCTCCAAGAGACCCAGTACTTC

CDR3 length: 14
V gene: TRBV6-5
J gene: TRBJ1-5
D gene: NA
clone size: few
CDR3 protein: CASSFRGFGQPQHF
CDR3 DNA: TGTGCCAGCAGTTTCAGGGGATTCGGTCAGCCCCAGCATTTT

CDR3 length: 16
V gene: TRBV5-1
J gene: TRBJ2-7
D gene: TRBD2
clone size: NA
CDR3 protein: CASSLDALAGSYEQYF
CDR3 DNA: TGCGCCAGCAGCTTGGATGCACTAGCGGGTTCCTACGAGCAGTACTTC

CDR3 length: 14
V gene: TRBV5-1
J gene: TRBJ1-1
D gene: TRBD1
clone size: NA
CDR3 protein: CASSSGQGNTEAFF
CDR3 DNA: TGCGCCAGCAGCTCGGGACAGGGGAACACTGAAGCTTTCTTT

CDR3 length: 16
V gene: TRBV28
J gene: TRBJ2-1
D gene: TRBD2
clone size: few
CDR3 protein: CASSRLVAGGPGEQFF
CDR3 DNA: TGTGCCAGCAGTAGGTTGGTAGCGGGAGGGCCGGGTGAGCAGTTCTTC

CDR3 length: 15
V gene: TRBV7-2
J gene: TRBJ2-1
D gene: TRBD1
clone size: few
CDR3 protein: CASSRRTGGNNEQFF
CDR3 DNA: TGTGCCAGCAGCCGACGGACAGGGGGAAACAATGAGCAGTTCTTC

CDR3 length: 13
V gene: TRBV7-2
J gene: TRBJ2-3
D gene: NA
clone size: NA
CDR3 protein: CASSLEGVGTQYF
CDR3 DNA: TGTGCCAGCAGCTTAGAGGGGGTTGGTACGCAGTATTTT

CDR3 length: 14
V gene: TRBV7-3
J gene: TRBJ2-1
D gene: TRBD2
clone size: few
CDR3 protein: CASSLIGTRGEQFF
CDR3 DNA: TGTGCCAGCAGCTTAATAGGGACTAGAGGTGAGCAGTTCTTC

CDR3 length: 14
V gene: TRBV25-1
J gene: TRBJ2-2
D gene: NA
clone size: few
CDR3 protein: CATKKTGNTGELFF
CDR3 DNA: TGTGCCACCAAAAAGACAGGGAACACCGGGGAGCTGTTTTTT

CDR3 length: 17
V gene: TRBV23-1
J gene: TRBJ2-1
D gene: TRBD2
clone size: NA
CDR3 protein: CASSQSLAGGPSNEQFF
CDR3 DNA: TGCGCCAGCAGTCAATCCCTAGCGGGAGGGCCCAGCAATGAGCAGTTCTTC

CDR3 length: 17
V gene: TRBV30
J gene: TRBJ2-1
D gene: NA
clone size: NA
CDR3 protein: CAWSGSMGGSSYNEQFF
CDR3 DNA: TGTGCCTGGAGTGGTTCTATGGGGGGAAGCTCCTACAATGAGCAGTTCTTC

CDR3 length: 16
V gene: TRBV7-2
J gene: TRBJ2-5
D gene: TRBD2
clone size: few
CDR3 protein: CASSHPGLAGKETQYF
CDR3 DNA: TGTGCCAGCAGCCACCCGGGACTAGCGGGGAAAGAGACCCAGTACTTC

CDR3 length: 15
V gene: TRBV7-2
J gene: TRBJ2-1
D gene: TRBD2
clone size: NA
CDR3 protein: CASSSLGLAGGEQFF
CDR3 DNA: TGTGCCAGCAGCTCCTTGGGACTAGCGGGAGGTGAGCAGTTCTTC

CDR3 length: 15
V gene: TRBV7-2
J gene: TRBJ1-2
D gene: NA
clone size: few
CDR3 protein: CASSLALAVSTGYTF
CDR3 DNA: TGTGCCAGCAGCTTAGCCCTAGCCGTATCGACTGGCTACACCTTC

CDR3 length: 15
V gene: TRBV9
J gene: TRBJ2-1
D gene: NA
clone size: few
CDR3 protein: CASSERGRESHEQFF
CDR3 DNA: TGTGCCAGCAGCGAACGGGGGCGGGAGTCCCATGAGCAGTTCTTC

CDR3 length: 15
V gene: TRBV7-2
J gene: TRBJ2-3
D gene: NA
clone size: NA
CDR3 protein: CASSPGEQLTDTQYF
CDR3 DNA: TGTGCCAGCAGCCCTGGGGAGCAGCTTACAGATACGCAGTATTTT

CDR3 length: 16
V gene: TRBV19
J gene: TRBJ2-1
D gene: NA
clone size: few
CDR3 protein: CASRRAGDVWSNEQFF
CDR3 DNA: TGTGCCAGCCGGAGGGCGGGTGACGTATGGTCTAATGAGCAGTTCTTC

CDR3 length: 13
V gene: TRBV7-9
J gene: TRBJ1-5
D gene: NA
clone size: NA
CDR3 protein: CASSLSYGQPQHF
CDR3 DNA: TGTGCCAGCAGCCTCAGTTATGGTCAGCCCCAGCATTTT

CDR3 length: 14
V gene: TRBV29-1
J gene: TRBJ2-7
D gene: NA
clone size: NA
CDR3 protein: CSTGKGGSDTEQYF
CDR3 DNA: TGCAGCACCGGGAAGGGGGGGAGTGATACCGAGCAGTACTTC

CDR3 length: 17
V gene: TRBV9
J gene: TRBJ2-7
D gene: TRBD1
clone size: few
CDR3 protein: CASSLGQGATSTHEQYF
CDR3 DNA: TGTGCCAGCAGCTTGGGACAGGGGGCGACTAGCACCCACGAGCAGTACTTC

CDR3 length: 12
V gene: TRBV18
J gene: TRBJ2-1
D gene: NA
clone size: NA
CDR3 protein: CASSLPGGEQFF
CDR3 DNA: TGTGCCAGCTCACTGCCAGGAGGTGAGCAGTTCTTC

CDR3 length: 15
V gene: TRBV4-2
J gene: TRBJ1-2
D gene: TRBD1
clone size: NA
CDR3 protein: CASSQIQGNGYGYTF
CDR3 DNA: TGTGCCAGCAGCCAGATACAGGGGAACGGCTATGGCTACACCTTC